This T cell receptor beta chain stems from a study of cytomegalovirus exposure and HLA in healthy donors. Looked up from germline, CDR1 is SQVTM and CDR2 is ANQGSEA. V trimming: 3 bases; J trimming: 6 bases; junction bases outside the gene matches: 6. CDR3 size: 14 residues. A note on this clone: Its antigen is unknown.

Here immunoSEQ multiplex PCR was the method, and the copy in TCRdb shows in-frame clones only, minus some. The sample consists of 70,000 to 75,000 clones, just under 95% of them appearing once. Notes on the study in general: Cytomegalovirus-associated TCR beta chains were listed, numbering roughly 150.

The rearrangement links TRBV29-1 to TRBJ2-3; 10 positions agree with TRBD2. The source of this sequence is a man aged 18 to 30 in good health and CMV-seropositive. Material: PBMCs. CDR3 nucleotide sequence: TGCAGCGTTGATTGGACTAGCGGTGGGGATACGCAGTATTTT. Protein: CSVDWTSGGDTQYF.